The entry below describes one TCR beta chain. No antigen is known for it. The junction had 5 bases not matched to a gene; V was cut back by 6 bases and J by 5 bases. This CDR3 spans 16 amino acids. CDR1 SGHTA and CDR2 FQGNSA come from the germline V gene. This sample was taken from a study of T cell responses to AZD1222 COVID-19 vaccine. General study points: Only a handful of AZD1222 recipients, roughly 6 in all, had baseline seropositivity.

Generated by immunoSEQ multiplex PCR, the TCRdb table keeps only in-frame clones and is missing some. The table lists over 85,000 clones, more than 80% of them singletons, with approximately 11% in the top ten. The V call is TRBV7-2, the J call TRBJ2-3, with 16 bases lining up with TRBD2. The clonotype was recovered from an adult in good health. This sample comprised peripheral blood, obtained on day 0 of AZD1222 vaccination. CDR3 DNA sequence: TGTGCCAGCAGTGGGACTAGCGGGAGGGCTGGAGATACGCAGTATTTT. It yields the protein CASSGTSGRAGDTQYF. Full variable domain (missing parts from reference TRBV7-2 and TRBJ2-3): GAGVSQSPSNKVTEKGKDVELRCDPISGHTALYWYRQSLGQGLEFLIYFQGNSAPDKSGLPSDRFSAERTGGSVSTLTIQRTQQEDSAVYLCASSGTSGRAGDTQYFGPGTRLTVL.